This T cell receptor (beta chain) was captured by sequencing in a study of memory CD4+ T cells and cytomegalovirus serostatus. Study at large: This sample comes from healthy Belgian adults, fewer than 10 CMV seropositive, approximately 22 seronegative.

Sequencing used immunoSEQ multiplex PCR; TCRdb keeps in-frame clones, though not all of them. The sample has some 48,000 clones, roughly 80% seen once. Single viable CD3+CD4+CD8-CD45RO+ cells were sorted as the memory CD4+ T cells. After thawing, CD4+ T cells were positively selected. The CDR3 loop spans 15 amino acids. The germline V gene has CDR1 SGHRS and CDR2 YFSETQ. The V end was cut by 4 bases, the J end by 0 bases, with 14 bases between. The genes are TRBV5-1 and TRBJ2-7; D not resolved. The origin of this receptor is an adult in good health and CMV-seronegative. Sample: memory CD4+ T cells from blood. The CDR3 DNA reads as TGCGCCAGCAGCCCTACAGCGAGGAGCTCCTACGAGCAGTACTTC. Amino acid sequence: CASSPTARSSYEQYF.